Ten or more counts support the clone carrying this TCR beta chain. No antigen is known for it. This sample was included in a study of identical twins. Findings and limits, study-wide: The same donors were not followed; conclusions instead depended on cross-sectional statistical analysis.

This CDR3 has 17 amino acids. The V gene's germline CDR1 is SEHNR and CDR2 FQNEAQ (reference sequence). Germline trimming cut 2 bases from V and 1 base from J; bases unmatched to any gene: 10. TCRdb re-derived calls from the 5' RACE reads in MiXCR, one entry per CDR3 protein. The table lists approximately 630,000 distinct CDR3 sequences, 7.1% of them singletons. These data also featured in a second study, about yellow fever vaccine responses in identical twins.

V usage is TRBV7-9 and J usage is TRBJ2-5; 7 bases align to TRBD2. The sample consisted of PBMCs. This receptor was obtained from a woman aged 18-29 years in good health. This chain's CDR3 is CASSLKVASGIQETQYF. CDR3 nucleotide sequence: TGTGCCAGCAGCTTAAAGGTGGCTAGCGGAATCCAAGAGACCCAGTACTTC.